The sequence of this T cell receptor beta chain was determined in a study of blood T cell repertoires in COVID-19. Across the study: Acute and convalescent COVID-19 samples came from the United States, Italy and Spain.

Per the original data handling: Using reference gene primer amplification, nucleated cell counts were estimated. Using immunoSEQ multiplex PCR, the repertoire was profiled, and TCRdb retains in-frame clones only, with some absent. That table is the source of V, J and clone size, and D and trimming were worked out from the DNA. Of around 70,000 clones listed, more than 85% were seen once; the top ten hold roughly 5%. This TCR was sampled from a woman aged 60 to 75 with active COVID-19. Source material: peripheral blood.

The CDR3 spells CASSLAGGAPYNEQFF. The CDR3 coding sequence is TGCGCCAGCAGCTTGGCGGGAGGGGCTCCCTACAATGAGCAGTTCTTC. The rearrangement joins TRBV5-1 to TRBJ2-1; 8 bases match TRBD2. Germline trimming cut 0 bases from V and 2 bases from J; bases unmatched to any gene: 4. The CDR3 sequence is 16 residues long. CDR1 and CDR2 from the germline V gene are SGHRS and YFSETQ.